These 26 T cell receptor beta chains came from one sample sequenced in a study of shared clonotypes between healthy human individuals. Terminally differentiated effector memory CD45RA+ cells were excluded from the naive CD8 cells, which were CD45RO-negative and positively selected for CCR7. The method was immunoSEQ multiplex PCR; TCRdb's version includes in-frame clones alone and lacks a portion of them. Among 550,000 to 750,000 clones listed, just over 90% were seen once. The specimen sequenced was naive CD8+ T cells sorted from blood. Receptors originate from a man aged 25-45 years in good health.

The V call is TRBV5-5, the J call TRBJ1-1; D not certain. Trimming took 5 bases from V and 7 from J, leaving 15 bases between them. CDR1 is SGHKS, CDR2 YYEKEE, per germline (reference sequence). This CDR3 has 13 residues. The CDR3 loop reads CASRPLGAGEAFF. The CDR3, as DNA: TGTGCCAGCAGGCCCTTAGGAGCGGGTGAAGCTTTCTTT.

V and J are TRBV5-6 and TRBJ1-1; 9 bases map to TRBD1. Germline-derived CDR1 and CDR2 are SGHDT and YYEEEE. After removal of 4 bases from V and 10 bases from J, the junction contained 5 bases not matched to a gene. This CDR3 is 12 amino acids long. The CDR3 loop reads CASSLGTGLAFF. The CDR3 DNA reads TGTGCCAGCAGCCTAGGGACAGGGTTAGCTTTCTTT.

The chain uses TRBV25-1 and TRBJ1-4; no reliable D call. V was shortened by 4 bases and J by 0 bases, with 6 bases between the two germline ends. Germline loops: CDR1 MGHDK, CDR2 SYGVNS. The CDR3 length is 14 residues. The CDR3 sequence is CASSGEATNEKLFF. In DNA form, the CDR3 reads TGTGCCAGCAGTGGAGAAGCAACTAATGAAAAACTGTTTTTT. The whole variable domain, remainder taken from reference TRBV25-1 and TRBJ1-4, is EADIYQTPRYLVIGTGKKITLECSQTMGHDKMYWYQQDPGMELHLIHYSYGVNSTEKGDLSSESTVSRIRTEHFPLTLESARPSHTSQYLCASSGEATNEKLFFGSGTQLSVL.

This chain uses TRBV30 with TRBJ2-5; D uncertain. V lost 5 bases to trimming and J lost 11 bases, with 12 bases between them. There are 10 residues in the CDR3. Germline V gives CDR1 GTSNPN, CDR2 SVGIG (reference sequence). The CDR3 here is CAWADRRQYF. The CDR3 nucleotides read TGTGCCTGGGCGGACCGACGACAGTACTTC.

The rearrangement links TRBV5-4 to TRBJ2-3, with 7 bases identical to TRBD1. This CDR3 is built from 15 residues. The V gene end was trimmed by 4 bases and the J gene end by 7 bases; junction bases not matched to a gene: 12. CDR1 and CDR2 (germline): SGHNT, YYREEE (reference sequence). The CDR3 DNA follows: TGTGCCAGCAGCCCCGGGACAGATAGGAGATATACGCAGTATTTT. It is translated as CASSPGTDRRYTQYF.

The rearrangement joins TRBV5-6 to TRBJ2-7; D might be TRBD1 (5 bases). Germline CDR1 SGHDT, CDR2 YYEEEE. V was shortened by 0 bases and J by 0 bases, with 13 bases between the two germline ends. This CDR3 is 16 amino acids long. CDR3 sequence reads: CASSLAGWGPSYEQYF. The CDR3 DNA follows: TGTGCCAGCAGCTTGGCCGGGTGGGGCCCCTCCTACGAGCAGTACTTC.

The chain combines TRBV14 with TRBJ1-5; D is uncertain. This CDR3 is 13 amino acids long. V lost 2 bases, J lost 6 bases, and 8 bases lay in between. From germline, CDR1 is SGHDN and CDR2 FVKESK. For the CDR3, the DNA is TGTGCCAGCAGCCAATCTCCCTTTCAGCCCCAGCATTTT. Protein: CASSQSPFQPQHF.

The rearrangement uses TRBV7-2 and TRBJ2-7, with 7 bases identical to TRBD2. The germline CDR1 and CDR2 sequences are SGHTA and FQGNSA. The CDR3 loop spans 15 amino acids. Losses at the gene ends were 5 bases for V and 4 bases for J; bases not matched to a gene: 11. The CDR3 bases are TGTGCCAGCAGCCCAAAGGGACTATCTTGGTACGAGCAGTACTTC. Translation gives CASSPKGLSWYEQYF.

The CDR3 is CASSSIPGTGIYEQYF. The CDR3 DNA reads as TGTGCCAGCAGCTCGATCCCCGGGACAGGGATCTACGAGCAGTACTTC. The gene calls are TRBV7-2 and TRBJ2-7; TRBD1 agrees at 9 bases. Germline loops: CDR1 SGHTA, CDR2 FQGNSA. Trimming cost V 4 bases and J 3 bases; bases outside gene matches: 10. The CDR3 runs 16 residues.

The chain recombines TRBV7-9 with TRBJ2-7; TRBD2 aligns across 8 bases. The CDR3 is 14 residues long. V trimming: 5 bases; J trimming: 2 bases; junction bases outside the gene matches: 5. Germline CDR1 reads SEHNR; CDR2 reads FQNEAQ (reference sequence). The CDR3 protein is CASSRSGNAYEQYF. The CDR3 DNA follows: TGTGCCAGCAGCCGTAGCGGGAACGCCTACGAGCAGTACTTC.

This chain links TRBV2 with TRBJ1-1, with D possibly being TRBD1 (5 bases). Per germline, CDR1 SNHLY and CDR2 FYNNEI. V was cut by 11 bases and J by 1 base, with 11 bases left in between. The CDR3 is made up of 12 amino acids. The CDR3 region is CAVQERNTEAFF. As DNA, the CDR3 is TGTGCCGTACAGGAGAGGAACACTGAAGCTTTCTTT.

V and J are TRBV4-1 and TRBJ2-1; tentatively, D is TRBD2 (5 bases). Germline values: CDR1 MGHRA, CDR2 YSYEKL. The CDR3 spans 14 residues. The V and J ends lost 5 bases and 3 bases respectively, with 11 bases between them. DNA for the CDR3: TGCGCCAGCAGCGGAACGGGATACTACAATGAGCAGTTCTTC. It is translated as CASSGTGYYNEQFF.

For the CDR3, the DNA is TGTGCCAGCAGCCAAGCCGACACGAGGTCCAGCTCCTACAATGAGCAGTTCTTC. Translated: CASSQADTRSSSYNEQFF. The chain has TRBV4-2 and TRBJ2-1, with D unclear. CDR3 size: 18 residues. V dropped 1 base and J dropped 0 bases, with 16 bases sitting between them. Germline assignment: CDR1 LGHNA and CDR2 YNFKEQ.

V gene TRBV7-9 combines with J gene TRBJ2-7; 9 bases line up with TRBD1. CDR3 length: 15 residues. The ends lost 6 bases at V and 5 bases at J; junction bases unmatched: 11. Germline values: CDR1 SEHNR, CDR2 FQNEAQ (reference sequence). For the CDR3, the DNA is TGTGCCAGCAGGCCAACACGACAGGGGGACCACGAGCAGTACTTC. This codes for CASRPTRQGDHEQYF.

This chain joins TRBV21-1 and TRBJ1-2. TRBV21-1 is a pseudogene. The CDR3 extends over 14 amino acids. The CDR3 nucleotides read TGTGCCAGCAGCAAAGCCGATATAGGATATGGCTACACCTTC. Amino acids: CASSKADIGYGYTF.

The chain uses TRBV27 and TRBJ2-1, with 7 bases matching TRBD2. Germline-derived CDR1 and CDR2 are MNHEY and SMNVEV (reference sequence). V trimming: 2 bases; J trimming: 12 bases; junction bases outside the gene matches: 7. There are 13 residues in the CDR3. CDR3 region: CASSLGEGRWQFF. The DNA of the CDR3 is TGTGCCAGCAGTTTAGGGGAGGGAAGGTGGCAGTTCTTC.

The CDR3 DNA is TGTGCCAGCTTCAGAGGGGACGCCGGAGACCGAGGGACCCAGTACTTC. This gives the protein CASFRGDAGDRGTQYF. The genes are TRBV11-2 and TRBJ2-5; D may be TRBD1 or TRBD2 (5 bases each). Germline CDR1 SGHAT, CDR2 FQNNGV. V lost 8 bases and J 7 bases, leaving 26 bases between the germline ends. The CDR3 length is 16 residues.

V is TRBV7-2 and J is TRBJ2-1, with 7 bases identical to TRBD2. CDR1 is SGHTA, CDR2 FQGNSA, per germline. The CDR3 is made up of 18 amino acids. Unmatched junction bases numbered 10, after V lost 1 base and J lost 1 base. CDR3 in DNA: TGTGCCAGCAGCTTAGGGATTTTGGCTAGCGGTTCCTACAATGAGCAGTTCTTC. As protein: CASSLGILASGSYNEQFF.

The chain joins TRBV5-4 to TRBJ1-2, with TRBD1 matching 10 bases. V lost 7 bases and J lost 6; bases outside the gene matches: 6. The V gene's germline CDR1 is SGHNT and CDR2 YYREEE (reference sequence). The CDR3 consists of 13 residues. As DNA, the CDR3 is TGTGCCAGCTCGGGACAGGGGAGGGATGGCTACACCTTC. This codes for CASSGQGRDGYTF.

Comments on this clone: One end of the junction fails to match germline, which may point to a read error. This rearrangement joins TRBV11-2 to TRBJ2-3; D tentatively fits TRBD1 or TRBD2 (6 bases each). The CDR3 sequence is 19 residues long. Germline values: CDR1 SGHAT, CDR2 FQNNGV. The CDR3 nucleotides are TGTGCCGGCAGCCCGGTCGAGGGGGACTGGTTACTTAGCACAGATACGCAGTATTTT. It encodes CAGSPVEGDWLLSTDTQYF.

About this clone itself: This likely reflects a read error, since a far larger clone is one base away. The same CDR3 can be traced to other DNA sequences in this sample. The chain couples TRBV10-2 to TRBJ1-5, with D perhaps TRBD1 (5 bases). The CDR3 spans 16 residues. Deletions cut 2 bases from V and 0 bases from J, with 11 bases between. Germline loops: CDR1 WSHSY, CDR2 SAAADI. CDR3 sequence (DNA): TGCGCCAGCAGTGAGAACCCAGGGAATAGCAATCAGCCCCAGCATTTT. It specifies CASSENPGNSNQPQHF.

The chain recombines TRBV27 with TRBJ2-7, with 9 bases aligning to TRBD1. The CDR3 runs 15 residues. Germline trimming cut 8 bases from V and 5 bases from J; bases unmatched to any gene: 13. Germline loops: CDR1 MNHEY, CDR2 SMNVEV (reference sequence). The CDR3 protein is CASQTLGQGSNEQYF. For the CDR3, the DNA is TGTGCCAGCCAGACCCTGGGACAGGGTTCAAACGAGCAGTACTTC.

The chain joins TRBV6-1 to TRBJ2-1; 11 nucleotides match TRBD2. This CDR3 is 15 amino acids long. V shed 1 base, J shed 6 bases, and the junction held 2 bases outside the gene matches. Looked up from germline, CDR1 is MNHNS and CDR2 is SASEGT. CDR3 sequence reads: CASSEGLAGINEQFF. In DNA, the CDR3 is TGTGCCAGCAGTGAAGGACTAGCGGGAATCAATGAGCAGTTCTTC.

The V call is TRBV7-9, the J call TRBJ1-3, with D unresolved. The CDR3 sequence is 15 residues long. Trimming left V 2 bases short and J 0 bases short, with 8 bases between. CDR1 and CDR2 (germline): SEHNR, FQNEAQ (reference sequence). The CDR3 sequence is CASSLIASSGNTIYF. CDR3 bases: TGTGCCAGCAGCTTAATCGCGAGCTCTGGAAACACCATATATTTT. Filled out from reference TRBV7-9 and TRBJ1-3, the complete variable domain reads DTGVSQNPRHKITKRGQNVTFRCDPISEHNRLYWYRQTLGQGPEFLTYFQNEAQLEKSRLLSDRFSAERPKGSFSTLEIQRTEQGDSAMYLCASSLIASSGNTIYFGEGSWLTVV.

This sequence joins TRBV9 and TRBJ2-2, with a weak D call TRBD2 (6 bases). There are 13 residues in the CDR3. Germline lookup yields CDR1 SGDLS and CDR2 YYNGEE. Trimming left V 6 bases short and J 8 bases short, with 14 bases between. The CDR3 reads CASTGQGGGELFF. The CDR3 nucleotides are TGTGCCAGCACAGGGCAGGGAGGAGGGGAGCTGTTTTTT.

As regards this clone: Within the sample, other DNA sequences also encode this same CDR3. The chain couples TRBV5-1 to TRBJ2-7; D possibly uses TRBD1 or TRBD2 (5 bases each). CDR1 is SGHRS and CDR2 is YFSETQ in the germline V gene. The CDR3 consists of 13 residues. The germline V and J ends were trimmed by 2 bases and 0 bases, with 6 bases remaining between them. CDR3 in DNA: TGCGCCAGCAGCTTTGGGGGCTCCTACGAGCAGTACTTC. Its protein product is CASSFGGSYEQYF.